This TCR beta chain was documented in a study of blood T cell repertoires in COVID-19. Study summary: Nucleic acid was either cDNA or gDNA, and it came from T cells, B-cell-depleted T cells, or PBMCs.

As originally analysed: From reference gene primer amplification, estimates of nucleated cell counts were derived. The data were produced by immunoSEQ multiplex PCR, yet TCRdb's version contains in-frame clones alone and is incomplete. V and J calls and clone size are those listed in that table; D and trimming were worked out from the DNA. The table includes 140,000 or so clones, about 86% detected once. Germline-derived CDR1 and CDR2 are SGHRS and YFSETQ. CDR3 length: 17 residues. Trimming cost V 3 bases and J 0 bases; bases outside gene matches: 8. This TCR came from a woman of 80 years or more with acute or convalescent COVID-19. The gene calls are TRBV5-1 and TRBJ2-3, with 9 bases aligning to TRBD2. Sequencing input: peripheral blood. This chain's CDR3 is CASSSWTSVPSTDTQYF. For the CDR3, the DNA is TGCGCCAGCAGCTCGTGGACTAGCGTACCTAGCACAGATACGCAGTATTTT.